What follows are 25 T cell receptor beta chains derived from one specimen sequenced in a study of vaccination and CD4 T cells after COVID-19. The Oncomine TCR Beta short-read assay generated sequence data from the DNA of cultured CD4+ T cells. TCRdb fed the PCR reads into MiXCR, producing one record per CDR3 protein. The table has some 15,000 distinct CDR3 sequences, over 45% seen once. Specified treatment: approximately 9-day PBMC culture with coronavirus spike peptide pools or control peptides (ViraFEST assay). Which antigens these TCRs recognize remains unknown. The sequencing input was CD4+ T cells from blood, cultured in vitro. These receptor sequences come from a human donor who had recovered from COVID-19.

V is TRBV7-3 and J is TRBJ2-3; 8 bases are shared with TRBD1. CDR1 is SGHTA and CDR2 is FQGTGA in the germline V gene. Germline trimming cut 3 bases from V and 2 bases from J; bases unmatched to any gene: 4. This CDR3 is 15 amino acids long. This chain's CDR3 is CASSFRQGNTDTQYF. CDR3 sequence (DNA): TGTGCCAGCAGCTTCAGACAGGGGAACACAGATACGCAGTATTTT.

This clonotype came up a few times. This chain joins TRBV12-3 or TRBV12-4 and TRBJ1-1, with D possibly matching TRBD1 (6 bases). The V end was cut by 4 bases, the J end by 7 bases, with 16 bases between. The CDR3 length is 14 residues. The CDR3 DNA follows: TGTGCCAGCAGTTCTTACAGGGAAAGAGGTGAAGCTTTCTTT. Its protein is CASSSYRERGEAFF.

V and J are TRBV7-3 and TRBJ2-6; D may be TRBD1 or TRBD2 (6 bases each). CDR1 and CDR2 from the germline V gene are SGHTA and FQGTGA. The CDR3 consists of 16 residues. Trimming pared 5 bases from V and 1 base from J, leaving 12 bases between. CDR3 region: CASSPEGGSGANVLTF. DNA for the CDR3: TGTGCCAGCAGCCCTGAAGGGGGGTCTGGGGCCAACGTCCTGACTTTC.

The genes are TRBV6-2 or TRBV6-3 and TRBJ1-1; 7 positions agree with TRBD1. This CDR3 has 14 amino acids. J lost 4 bases, V lost 2 bases, and 4 bases had no gene match. Germline CDR1 MNHEY, CDR2 SVGEGT. CDR3 sequence reads: CASSYPHRGTEAFF. DNA for the CDR3: TGTGCCAGCAGTTACCCCCACAGGGGCACTGAAGCTTTCTTT.

The chain recombines TRBV7-6 with TRBJ2-5, with D maybe TRBD2 (5 bases). Germline V gives CDR1 SGHVS, CDR2 FNYEAQ. This CDR3 comprises 14 residues. The V end was cut by 2 bases, the J end by 9 bases, with 16 bases between. The CDR3 DNA follows: TGTGCCAGCAGCTTATTTGAGGGTCCGGTGGCCCAGTACTTC. Amino acids: CASSLFEGPVAQYF. Drawing the rest from reference TRBV7-6 and TRBJ2-5, the complete variable domain is GAGVSQSPRYKVTKRGQDVALRCDPISGHVSLYWYRQALGQGPEFLTYFNYEAQQDKSGLPNDRFSAERPEGSISTLTIQRTEQRDSAMYRCASSLFEGPVAQYFGPGTRLLVL.

The rearrangement joins TRBV20-1 to TRBJ1-6; D is uncertain. Per the germline V gene, CDR1 is DFQATT and CDR2 is SNEGSKA (reference sequence). There are 16 residues in the CDR3. V was trimmed by 6 bases and J by 2 bases, leaving 17 bases between them. The chain's CDR3 is CSATPRGRAYNSPLHF. The DNA of the CDR3 is TGCAGTGCCACCCCCAGAGGGAGGGCCTATAATTCACCCCTCCACTTT.

This clonotype was counted between two and nine times. This sequence joins TRBV20-1 and TRBJ2-3, with 7 bases aligning to TRBD2. After removal of 6 bases from V and 5 bases from J, the junction contained 8 bases not matched to a gene. This CDR3 region has 13 residues. CDR1 is DFQATT, CDR2 SNEGSKA, per germline (reference sequence). In DNA, the CDR3 is TGCAGTGCCGCTAGCGGTAGCGGAGATACGCAGTATTTT. This codes for CSAASGSGDTQYF.

The chain employs TRBV19 and TRBJ1-4, with D uncertain. CDR1 is LNHDA and CDR2 is SQIVND in the germline V gene (reference sequence). This CDR3 comprises 15 residues. V lost 3 bases, J lost 7 bases, and 15 bases lay in between. Here the CDR3 reads CASSIDGTSSEKLFF. Here the CDR3 DNA reads TGTGCCAGTAGTATTGACGGTACTTCCTCTGAAAAACTGTTTTTT. Full variable domain (missing parts from reference TRBV19 and TRBJ1-4): DGGITQSPKYLFRKEGQNVTLSCEQNLNHDAMYWYRQDPGQGLRLIYYSQIVNDFQKGDIAEGYSVSREKKESFPLTVTSAQKNPTAFYLCASSIDGTSSEKLFFGSGTQLSVL.

V gene TRBV30 combines with J gene TRBJ2-3; no clear D. Germline V CDR1 and CDR2: GTSNPN, SVGIG (reference sequence). The CDR3 extends over 12 amino acids. Trimming took off 0 bases at V and 7 bases at J, with 8 bases between the two ends. For the CDR3, the DNA is TGTGCCTGGAGTGTGGTCTCTAATACGCAGTATTTT. Its translation: CAWSVVSNTQYF.

The chain uses TRBV20-1 and TRBJ1-1, with D perhaps matching TRBD1 (6 bases). Germline assignment: CDR1 DFQATT and CDR2 SNEGSKA (reference sequence). There are 15 residues in the CDR3. Trimming pared 3 bases from V and 0 bases from J, leaving 14 bases between. CDR3 DNA: TGCAGTGCTAGGAACAGGGCAGGGATGAACACTGAAGCTTTCTTT. It is translated as CSARNRAGMNTEAFF.

This clonotype was detected a few times. This rearrangement joins TRBV7-8 to TRBJ2-2; D might be TRBD2 (6 bases). This CDR3 comprises 15 residues. V lost 2 bases and J 4 bases, leaving 11 bases between the germline ends. From germline, CDR1 is SGHVS and CDR2 FQNEAQ. The DNA of the CDR3 is TGTGCCAGCAGCTTACCGACTAGGCCCACCGGGGAGCTGTTTTTT. As protein: CASSLPTRPTGELFF.

CDR3 amino acids: CSASDRQRTTEAFF. CDR3 nucleotide sequence: TGCAGTGCTAGTGACCGGCAGCGGACCACTGAAGCTTTCTTT. The genes are TRBV20-1 and TRBJ1-1; D is ambiguous. Germline loops: CDR1 DFQATT, CDR2 SNEGSKA (reference sequence). CDR3 length: 14 residues. Trimming shortened V by 3 bases and J by 4 bases, and 15 bases separated the two germline ends.

The rearrangement links TRBV6-2 or TRBV6-3 to TRBJ2-5; D call uncertain. CDR1 and CDR2 from the germline V gene are MNHEY and SVGEGT. The CDR3 is 13 residues long. Trimming removed 0 bases from V and 5 bases from J, with 7 bases in between. CDR3 amino acids: CASSYSGRETQYF. The CDR3 nucleotides are TGTGCCAGCAGTTACTCCGGGCGCGAGACCCAGTACTTC.

The chain is built from TRBV7-2 and TRBJ1-5, with D perhaps TRBD1 (5 bases). The CDR3 runs to 16 residues. V was clipped by 2 bases and J by 7 bases, with 18 bases between them. Germline V gene lookup returns CDR1 SGHTA and CDR2 FQGNSA. As DNA, the CDR3 is TGTGCCAGCAGCTTATATTCGGAGGCGGGACGGCAGCCCCAGCATTTT. Protein: CASSLYSEAGRQPQHF.

This clonotype has just a few counts. The chain employs TRBV7-2 and TRBJ2-3; no clear D gene. V lost 6 bases, J lost 2 bases, and 3 bases lay in between. The CDR3 spans 11 residues. Per germline, CDR1 SGHTA and CDR2 FQGNSA. The CDR3 DNA reads TGTGCCAGCAGGAACACAGATACGCAGTATTTT. This gives the protein CASRNTDTQYF.

The gene calls are TRBV29-1 and TRBJ1-1; D perhaps matches TRBD1 (6 bases). Germline V gives CDR1 SQVTM, CDR2 ANQGSEA. This CDR3 comprises 15 residues. V lost 4 bases and J 3 bases, leaving 18 bases between the germline ends. CDR3 sequence: CSVAKSGARYTEAFF. Here the CDR3 DNA reads TGCAGCGTTGCCAAGTCAGGGGCCCGTTACACTGAAGCTTTCTTT.

This clonotype was seen a handful of times. This chain uses TRBV4-3 with TRBJ1-5, with D tentatively TRBD1 (5 bases). Trimming removed 4 bases from V and 4 bases from J, with 17 bases in between. The length of the CDR3 is 16 residues. CDR1 and CDR2 (germline): LGHNA, YSLEER. Here the CDR3 reads CASSPTLARVNQPQHF. CDR3 nucleotides: TGCGCCAGCAGCCCCACCTTGGCCAGGGTGAATCAGCCCCAGCATTTT.

The rearrangement uses TRBV11-2 and TRBJ2-2; the D is unclear. This CDR3 has 13 amino acids. Looked up from germline, CDR1 is SGHAT and CDR2 is FQNNGV. V gave up 1 base and J gave up 8 bases, with 8 bases separating them. This chain's CDR3 is CASSLAVRGELFF. CDR3 nucleotide sequence: TGTGCCAGCAGCTTAGCAGTTAGGGGGGAGCTGTTTTTT.

This clonotype was detected only a few times. The V and J genes are TRBV7-6 and TRBJ2-3; 7 positions match TRBD2. The CDR3 has 19 residues. V lost 2 bases and J lost 2; bases outside the gene matches: 16. Germline CDR1 SGHVS, CDR2 FNYEAQ. Here the CDR3 DNA reads TGTGCCAGCAGCTTAACTGCGGTGGGGGGGGGTACCTTCACAGATACGCAGTATTTT. This codes for CASSLTAVGGGTFTDTQYF.

This clonotype turned up a few times. The V call is TRBV19, the J call TRBJ1-6; D perhaps matches TRBD1 (5 bases). Germline V gives CDR1 LNHDA, CDR2 SQIVND (reference sequence). This CDR3 has 15 residues. The germline V and J ends were trimmed by 6 bases and 0 bases, with 9 bases remaining between them. As DNA, the CDR3 is TGTGCCAGTAGAAAGGACAACTCCTATAATTCACCCCTCCACTTT. It translates to CASRKDNSYNSPLHF.

The J gene is TRBJ1-3, the V gene TRBV15; D perhaps matches TRBD1 (5 bases). CDR1 LNHNV and CDR2 YYDKDF come from the germline V gene (reference sequence). The V and J ends lost 0 bases and 2 bases respectively, with 8 bases between them. The CDR3 is 15 residues long. The CDR3 here is CATSREGTAGNTIYF. DNA for the CDR3: TGTGCCACCAGCAGAGAAGGGACGGCTGGAAACACCATATATTTT.

The V call is TRBV6-1, the J call TRBJ2-1; D might be TRBD1 (5 bases). This CDR3 comprises 14 residues. V lost 5 bases and J 6 bases, leaving 14 bases between the germline ends. CDR1 and CDR2 from the germline V gene are MNHNS and SASEGT. The CDR3 nucleotides read TGTGCCAGCAGTCCCCGGACAACTTCCAATGAGCAGTTCTTC. Protein: CASSPRTTSNEQFF.

This chain joins TRBV6-1 and TRBJ1-3; D remains unclear. CDR1 is MNHNS, CDR2 SASEGT, per germline. CDR3 length: 13 residues. Trimming took off 10 bases at V and 3 bases at J, with 13 bases between the two ends. CDR3 in amino acids: CATYGRSGNTIYF. In DNA form, the CDR3 reads TGTGCCACGTACGGGAGGAGTGGAAACACCATATATTTT.

The chain links TRBV6-5 to TRBJ1-5; D may be TRBD1 (5 bases). Looked up from germline, CDR1 is MNHEY and CDR2 is SVGAGI. Trimming removed 4 bases from V and 9 bases from J, with 19 bases in between. This CDR3 spans 15 amino acids. DNA for the CDR3: TGTGCCAGCAGTTCCACGGGGGGTCTTCCTCGGCCCCAGCATTTT. Its protein is CASSSTGGLPRPQHF.

This clonotype was counted between two and nine times. The rearrangement links TRBV7-2 to TRBJ2-3, with 10 bases matching TRBD2. V lost 1 base, J lost 1 base, and 5 bases stayed unmatched. Looked up from germline, CDR1 is SGHTA and CDR2 is FQGNSA. The CDR3 runs to 17 residues. The CDR3 coding sequence is TGTGCCAGCAGCTTAGATAGAGCGGGAGGGGGCACAGATACGCAGTATTTT. Its translation is CASSLDRAGGGTDTQYF.